This T cell receptor (beta chain) appears in the sequencing data of a study of identifying expanded T cells in peripheral blood. Points from the study as a whole: About 1.2 clones differed between technical replicates, versus roughly 16 and 20 over time. Clone count variance between two-week samples rose with total template count.

Germline V lookup: CDR1 MNHEY, CDR2 SVGAGI. Trimming cost V 6 bases and J 8 bases, with 14 bases left between them. There are 14 residues in the CDR3. In this sample, this clone turned up a few times. Antigen specificity is unknown. Collection occurred without any documented infections or immune events in donors. The protocol was immunoSEQ multiplex PCR, while the TCRdb copy is restricted to in-frame clones and leaves out a portion. Among roughly 120,000 clones listed, about 87% were seen once. The sequence came from a person between 18 and 75 years old in good health. The chain recombines TRBV6-5 with TRBJ1-6, with D unclear. The sequenced material came from blood. This CDR3 reads CASSHGMQYSPLHF. DNA for the CDR3: TGTGCCAGCAGCCATGGGATGCAATATTCACCCCTCCACTTT.